Sequencing of this TCR beta chain was carried out in a study of blood T cell repertoires in COVID-19. Study summary: Samples of COVID-19 (acute and convalescent) were obtained from the United States, Italy and Spain. From T cells, B-cell-depleted T cells, or PBMCs came the material, which was cDNA or gDNA.

Germline loops: CDR1 SEHNR, CDR2 FQNEAQ (reference sequence). V shed 4 bases and J 5 bases; nucleotides not matched to a gene: 3. This CDR3 has 15 residues. Authors' analysis steps: Nucleated cell number was recorded as an estimate derived from reference gene primer amplification. The assay was immunoSEQ multiplex PCR, and TCRdb's table has in-frame clones only and misses some. V and J calls and clone size are those listed in that table; D and trimming were worked out from the DNA. The sample yields roughly 320,000 clones, 70% to 90% seen once. The source material was peripheral blood. This sequence was found in a human donor in a cohort sampled during active COVID-19. The chain couples TRBV7-9 to TRBJ2-2; TRBD1 matches 11 bases. CDR3 residues: CASSSRDRGTGELFF. As DNA, the CDR3 is TGTGCCAGCAGCTCCCGGGACAGGGGGACCGGGGAGCTGTTTTTT.